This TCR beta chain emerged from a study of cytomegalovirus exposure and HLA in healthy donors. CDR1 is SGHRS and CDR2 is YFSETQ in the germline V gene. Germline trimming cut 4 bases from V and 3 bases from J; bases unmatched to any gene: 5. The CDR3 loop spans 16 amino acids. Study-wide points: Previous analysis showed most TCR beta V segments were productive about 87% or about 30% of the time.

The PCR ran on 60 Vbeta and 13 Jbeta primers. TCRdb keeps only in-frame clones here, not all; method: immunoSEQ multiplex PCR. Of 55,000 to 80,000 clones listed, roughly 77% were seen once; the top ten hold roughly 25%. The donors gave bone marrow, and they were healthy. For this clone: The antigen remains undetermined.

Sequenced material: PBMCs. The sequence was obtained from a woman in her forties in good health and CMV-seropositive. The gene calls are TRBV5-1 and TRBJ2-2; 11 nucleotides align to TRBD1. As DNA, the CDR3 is TGCGCCAGCAGCCTCAGGACAGGGGGCGACACCGGGGAGCTGTTTTTT. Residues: CASSLRTGGDTGELFF.